A selection of T cell receptor beta chains follows, all from one sample in a study of beta chain features in type 1 diabetes. The protocol was immunoSEQ multiplex PCR, while the TCRdb copy is restricted to in-frame clones and leaves out a portion. Here the sample spans 300,000 to 350,000 clones, approximately 13% being singletons. Source material: naive CD4+ T cells from blood. The origin of the receptors is a woman between 18 and 30 years old with type 1 diabetes. CDR3s include the opening cysteine and the closing phenylalanine or tryptophan. Each record gives: clone size, CDR3 length, V gene, J gene, D gene, CDR3 DNA, CDR3 protein. The D gene is left open where the match is weak. Only some rows state a clone size, as once, few, many or a class for expanded clones.

>.|14|TRBV15|TRBJ2-1|.
TGTGCCACCAGCTCGGGAGCGGTCTACAATGAGCAGTTCTTC
CATSSGAVYNEQFF
>few|16|TRBV4-3|TRBJ2-1|TRBD2
TGCGCCAGCAGCCTGATTGGGACTAGCGGGAGGAATGAGCAGTTCTTC
CASSLIGTSGRNEQFF
>.|14|TRBV30|TRBJ2-7|.
TGTGCCTGGGCCCTGGGGCCCAGCTCCTACGAGCAGTACTTC
CAWALGPSSYEQYF
>.|14|TRBV15|TRBJ2-3|TRBD1
TGTGCCACCAGCAGAGACCGGGACAGGAAAACGCAGTATTTT
CATSRDRDRKTQYF
>.|14|TRBV5-1|TRBJ2-3|.
TGCGCCAGCAGCCCACTAAATGACAGGGATACGCAGTATTTT
CASSPLNDRDTQYF
>.|13|TRBV5-1|TRBJ2-1|.
TGCGCCAGCAGCTTTGAAGGAGGGGATGAGCAGTTCTTC
CASSFEGGDEQFF
>.|15|TRBV5-1|TRBJ2-1|.
TGCGCCAGCAGCTTGAGGTGGAGCTCCTACAATGAGCAGTTCTTC
CASSLRWSSYNEQFF
>many|11|TRBV29-1|TRBJ2-1|.
TGCAGCGTTGTACCAGACAATGAGCAGTTCTTC
CSVVPDNEQFF
>.|13|TRBV25-1|TRBJ2-4|TRBD1
TGTGCCAGCAGACAGGGGGCCAAAAACATTCAGTACTTC
CASRQGAKNIQYF
>few|13|TRBV27|TRBJ2-4|.
TGTGCCAGCAGTCACAGGGTCAAAAACATTCAGTACTTC
CASSHRVKNIQYF
>few|16|TRBV18|TRBJ2-1|.
TGTGCCAGCTCCTCCTTGGGGAGCCCCCAGTCCAATGAGCAGTTCTTC
CASSSLGSPQSNEQFF
>few|13|TRBV27|TRBJ2-1|TRBD2
TGTGCCAGCAGCAACGGACTAGCGGGAGGGCAGTTCTTC
CASSNGLAGGQFF
>.|15|TRBV19|TRBJ1-2|.
TGTGCCAGTAGCCCTTCGGGATTCTTTAACTATGGCTACACCTTC
CASSPSGFFNYGYTF
>few|16|TRBV11-2|TRBJ2-5|TRBD2
TGTGCCAGCAGCTTGTCCTCTAGCGGGGGGGCAGAGACCCAGTACTTC
CASSLSSSGGAETQYF
>few|15|TRBV29-1|TRBJ2-4|TRBD2
TGCAGCGTGGAGAGGACGGAGCTAGCGGAAAACATTCAGTACTTC
CSVERTELAENIQYF
>few|15|TRBV7-3|TRBJ2-1|TRBD2
TGTGCCAGCAGCTTAGGGCTAGCGGGAGTGGATGAGCAGTTCTTC
CASSLGLAGVDEQFF
>few|15|TRBV30|TRBJ2-7|TRBD2
TGTGCCTGGAGTTCCAGACTAGCGGGAGGGTACGAGCAGTACTTC
CAWSSRLAGGYEQYF
>few|15|TRBV10-3|TRBJ2-7|TRBD2
TGTGCCATCAGTGAAAGGGGTAGCGGGAGCCGCGAGCAGTACTTC
CAISERGSGSREQYF
>.|14|TRBV25-1|TRBJ1-1|.
TGTGCCAGCAGCCTAAGGACAGCGAACACTGAAGCTTTCTTT
CASSLRTANTEAFF
>.|15|TRBV9|TRBJ2-2|TRBD1
TGTGCCAGCAGCGGACAGGGACGGGTCACCGGGGAGCTGTTTTTT
CASSGQGRVTGELFF
>.|14|TRBV7-2|TRBJ2-1|TRBD2
TGTGCCAGCAGCCCAGGACTAGCCAACAATGAGCAGTTCTTC
CASSPGLANNEQFF
>.|15|TRBV5-1|TRBJ2-1|TRBD2
TGCGCCAGCGCAGGGACTAGCCGATCCCTCAATGAGCAGTTCTTC
CASAGTSRSLNEQFF
>.|16|TRBV28|TRBJ1-5|.
TGTGCCAGCAGTTTAGCATACAGTTTTAGCAATCAGCCCCAGCATTTT
CASSLAYSFSNQPQHF
>few|18|TRBV18|TRBJ1-1|TRBD1
TGTGCCAGCTCACCGAGAACAGGGGGCGATGCCATGAACACTGAAGCTTTCTTT
CASSPRTGGDAMNTEAFF
>.|15|TRBV6-5|TRBJ2-2|.
TGTGCCAGCAGTTGGCTTAGCGGAAACACCGGGGAGCTGTTTTTT
CASSWLSGNTGELFF
>.|16|TRBV10-3|TRBJ2-2|TRBD2
TGTGCCACCGCGCCCGGACTAGCGCGGAACACCGGGGAGCTGTTTTTT
CATAPGLARNTGELFF
>few|13|TRBV5-4|TRBJ1-2|TRBD1
TGTGCCAGCAGTTCGGACAGGGACTATGGCTACACCTTC
CASSSDRDYGYTF
>few|13|TRBV29-1|TRBJ2-5|.
TGCAGCGTTGACCCCACAGTTTTGGGGACCCAGTACTTC
CSVDPTVLGTQYF
>.|14|TRBV19|TRBJ2-7|.
TGTGCCAGTAGTGAGCAACAGGGTTCCTACGAGCAGTACTTC
CASSEQQGSYEQYF
>.|17|TRBV7-2|TRBJ2-5|TRBD2
TGTGCCAGCAGCCCAGGGACTAGCGGGAGGGCTATTGAGACCCAGTACTTC
CASSPGTSGRAIETQYF
>few|13|TRBV18|TRBJ2-7|.
TGTGCCAGCTCACAAGGGGCTGGGTACGAGCAGTACTTC
CASSQGAGYEQYF
>.|15|TRBV6-5|TRBJ2-1|TRBD2
TGTGCCAGCAGTCTAGCGGGAGGGTTGTACAATGAGCAGTTCTTC
CASSLAGGLYNEQFF
>few|15|TRBV7-2|TRBJ2-3|TRBD2
TGTGCCAGCAGCTTCGGACTAGCGGTCACAGATACGCAGTATTTT
CASSFGLAVTDTQYF
>.|14|TRBV29-1|TRBJ1-1|.
TGCAGCTCGGCCGGGGTCGGGGGGAACACTGAAGCTTTCTTT
CSSAGVGGNTEAFF
>.|14|TRBV10-3|TRBJ1-5|.
TGTGCCATCAGTGAGTCGAGAGGGAATCAGCCCCAGCATTTT
CAISESRGNQPQHF
>.|11|TRBV11-2|TRBJ2-2|TRBD1
TGTGCCGTCAGGGGGACCGGGGAGCTGTTTTTT
CAVRGTGELFF
>few|14|TRBV5-1|TRBJ2-1|TRBD2
TGCGCCAGCCAAGCGGGAGGAGTCTACAATGAGCAGTTCTTC
CASQAGGVYNEQFF
>.|12|TRBV13|TRBJ1-3|.
TGTGCCAGCATCTCGTCTGGAAACACCATATATTTT
CASISSGNTIYF
>few|14|TRBV5-1|TRBJ2-7|TRBD1
TGCGCCAGCAGCAGGGGACAGGGGCCTCTCGAGCAGTACTTC
CASSRGQGPLEQYF
>.|15|TRBV9|TRBJ2-2|.
TGTGCCAGCAGCGTAGGGGCAGGGTACACCGGGGAGCTGTTTTTT
CASSVGAGYTGELFF
>few|19|TRBV6-1|TRBJ2-1|TRBD2
TGTGCCAGCAGTGTTCTGTTGCAAAGCGGGAGCTGGGACTACAATGAGCAGTTCTTC
CASSVLLQSGSWDYNEQFF
>few|16|TRBV28|TRBJ2-7|.
TGTGCCACCCTAACCCCCCCACAGGCCACGACCTACGAGCAGTACTTC
CATLTPPQATTYEQYF
>.|15|TRBV27|TRBJ2-7|.
TGTGCCAGCAGTGGCCTGGGGCAGTTCTTCTACGAGCAGTACTTC
CASSGLGQFFYEQYF
>.|17|TRBV11-3|TRBJ2-1|.
TGTGCCAGCAGCTTAGAAGTTGGGCTAAGCTCCTACAATGAGCAGTTCTTC
CASSLEVGLSSYNEQFF
>few|15|TRBV11-2|TRBJ2-1|TRBD2
TGTGCCAGCAGCATCGGACTAGCGGGATACAATGAGCAGTTCTTC
CASSIGLAGYNEQFF
>.|11|TRBV30|TRBJ2-1|.
TGTGCCTGCCAAGTTAGAGGGGAGCAGTTCTTC
CACQVRGEQFF
>few|16|TRBV11-3|TRBJ2-6|.
TGTGCCAGCAGCTCTCCTAGGAGCTCTGGGGCCAACGTCCTGACTTTC
CASSSPRSSGANVLTF
>few|12|TRBV7-9|TRBJ2-1|.
TGTGCCAGCAGCCTGTTGAGCAATGAGCAGTTCTTC
CASSLLSNEQFF
>.|17|TRBV7-7|TRBJ2-1|TRBD2
TGTGCCAGCAGCTTAGGTGGAGCTAGCGGGGCCTACAATGAGCAGTTCTTC
CASSLGGASGAYNEQFF
>.|17|TRBV5-1|TRBJ2-2|TRBD2
TGCGCCAGCAGCTTGGGGGAAATCGCGGGAGCCGCCGGGGAGCTGTTTTTT
CASSLGEIAGAAGELFF
>few|12|TRBV4-3|TRBJ2-3|.
TGCGCCAGCAGCCTTAGCGGAGTCGGGAGGTATTTT
CASSLSGVGRYF
>.|19|TRBV27|TRBJ1-1|TRBD1
TGTGCCAGCAGCCCCTACAGGGGCGGGACACTAGGTATGAACACTGAAGCTTTCTTT
CASSPYRGGTLGMNTEAFF
>.|15|TRBV19|TRBJ2-3|TRBD1
TGTGCCAGTAGTCCATGGACAGGGCCGGCCGATACGCAGTATTTT
CASSPWTGPADTQYF